The TCR beta chain described here comes from a study of Graves' ophthalmopathy and Graves' hyperthyroidism. In the study overall: Specimen type is peripheral blood, obtained at initial diagnosis before any treatment.

This clonotype counts as medium-sized (0.01 to 0.1%). PBMCs came from 7.5 to 10 ml of fresh peripheral blood. RNA transcripts served as template for amplifying TCR beta CDR3 sequences. First-round RT-PCR relied on HTBI primers, and a second-round multiplex PCR came next. TCRdb reprocessed the multiplex PCR reads via MiXCR and lists one record per CDR3 protein. Of around 26,000 distinct CDR3 sequences in the sample, around 50% were seen once. The CDR3 totals 13 residues. Germline lookup yields CDR1 DFQATT and CDR2 SNEGSKA (reference sequence). Trimming shortened V by 1 base and J by 4 bases, and 8 bases separated the two germline ends.

Sequencing used peripheral blood. The rearrangement joins TRBV20-1 to TRBJ1-5; D is possibly TRBD1 (6 bases). The clonotype originates from an adult woman with stable Graves' hyperthyroidism. The DNA of the CDR3 is TGCAGTGCTAGAGTTGACAGGAATCAGCCCCAGCATTTT. This translates into CSARVDRNQPQHF.